Each of the 20 T cell receptor beta chains below was sequenced from the same sample in a study of beta chain features in type 1 diabetes. Expressed TCRB transcripts were sequenced, since all the RNA that had been isolated was reverse transcribed. The protocol was immunoSEQ multiplex PCR, while the TCRdb copy is restricted to in-frame clones and leaves out a portion. The sample records under 950,000 clones, 17% being singletons. The source material was naive CD4+ T cells from blood. The receptors derive from a woman aged 18 to 35 in good health.

This clone has only a few counts. The chain carries TRBV21-1 and TRBJ2-1; the D call of TRBD2 is as the table states it, not checked on the DNA. TRBV21-1 is a known pseudogene. This CDR3 is built from 15 residues. This CDR3 reads CASSYTSGRDNEQFF. For the CDR3, the DNA is TGTGCCAGCAGCTACACTAGCGGGAGAGACAATGAGCAGTTCTTC.

This clone was seen more than once but under ten times. Other DNA sequences in the sample encode the same CDR3. This chain links TRBV5-1 with TRBJ2-7; 8 bases map to TRBD1. V trimming: 4 bases; J trimming: 0 bases; junction bases outside the gene matches: 6. Germline CDR1 SGHRS, CDR2 YFSETQ. The CDR3 is 15 residues long. The CDR3 spells CASSPRTGSSYEQYF. CDR3 nucleotides: TGCGCCAGCAGCCCAAGGACAGGGAGCTCCTACGAGCAGTACTTC.

This clone was seen more than once but under ten times. The gene calls are TRBV6-5 and TRBJ2-3, with 11 bases that match TRBD2. The CDR3 length is 16 residues. Germline loops: CDR1 MNHEY, CDR2 SVGAGI. V shed 4 bases and J 5 bases; nucleotides not matched to a gene: 8. The DNA of the CDR3 is TGTGCCAGCAGTTCACTAGCGGGAGACAGACTAGATACGCAGTATTTT. Its translation: CASSSLAGDRLDTQYF.

The J gene is TRBJ2-7, the V gene TRBV5-4, with D perhaps being TRBD1 or TRBD2 (5 bases each). In germline, CDR1 is SGHNT, CDR2 YYREEE (reference sequence). Trimming took off 4 bases at V and 5 bases at J, with 22 bases between the two ends. The length of the CDR3 is 16 residues. Here the CDR3 reads CASSQEEGQGLHEQYF. In DNA, the CDR3 is TGTGCCAGCAGCCAAGAAGAGGGGCAGGGTTTACACGAGCAGTACTTC. Combining the CDR3 with reference TRBV5-4 and TRBJ2-7 gives the whole variable domain ETGVTQSPTHLIKTRGQQVTLRCSSQSGHNTVSWYQQALGQGPQFIFQYYREEENGRGNFPPRFSGLQFPNYSSELNVNALELDDSALYLCASSQEEGQGLHEQYFGPGTRLTVT.

The chain employs TRBV7-9 and TRBJ2-1; D is uncertain. The V end was cut by 8 bases, the J end by 4 bases, with 3 bases between. The CDR3 runs 10 residues. Germline CDR1 reads SEHNR; CDR2 reads FQNEAQ (reference sequence). The CDR3, as DNA: TGTGCCAGCGCATACAATGAGCAGTTCTTC. Translated: CASAYNEQFF.

This clone has just a few counts. The chain uses TRBV28 and TRBJ1-5; 8 bases are a match to TRBD1. Germline CDR1 reads MDHEN; CDR2 reads SYDVKM. The CDR3 consists of 16 residues. V gave up 7 bases and J gave up 4 bases; unmatched junction bases: 12. This CDR3 is CASTFLSGTGNQPQHF. DNA for the CDR3: TGTGCCAGCACCTTCTTATCCGGGACAGGAAATCAGCCCCAGCATTTT.

This clone was observed a handful of times. The chain has TRBV7-9 and TRBJ2-3; D not certain. Germline V gene sequence: CDR1 SEHNR, CDR2 FQNEAQ (reference sequence). This CDR3 is 15 amino acids long. With 5 bases removed from V and 2 bases from J, the gap between germline ends came to 14 bases. CDR3 bases: TGTGCCAGCAGCAACATAGTTCCTCTCACAGATACGCAGTATTTT. It codes for CASSNIVPLTDTQYF.

This clone was counted between two and nine times. This chain links TRBV7-9 with TRBJ2-1, with 7 nucleotides matching TRBD2. The CDR3 length is 16 residues. CDR1 SEHNR and CDR2 FQNEAQ come from the germline V gene (reference sequence). The V segment lost 5 bases and the J segment 0 bases; nucleotides outside the gene matches: 7. This chain's CDR3 is CASSLQAGSSYNEQFF. In nucleotides, the CDR3 is TGTGCCAGCAGCCTCCAAGCGGGAAGCTCCTACAATGAGCAGTTCTTC.

The chain carries TRBV18 and TRBJ2-5; 9 nucleotides align to TRBD2. V was clipped by 5 bases and J by 0 bases; unmatched bases: 4. The CDR3 has 15 residues. Germline V lookup: CDR1 KGHSH, CDR2 LQKENI. The CDR3, as DNA: TGTGCCAGCTCATACACTAGCGGGTACCAAGAGACCCAGTACTTC. Translation gives CASSYTSGYQETQYF.

The chain combines TRBV5-1 with TRBJ2-1; D not resolved. V was clipped by 0 bases and J by 8 bases, with 12 bases between them. CDR3 length: 14 residues. The germline V gene has CDR1 SGHRS and CDR2 YFSETQ. This chain's CDR3 is CASSLEVTGDEQFF. In DNA form, the CDR3 reads TGCGCCAGCAGCTTGGAGGTAACGGGCGATGAGCAGTTCTTC.

The V gene is TRBV7-9, the J gene TRBJ2-7, with 9 bases matching TRBD2. The CDR3 runs 16 residues. Per germline, CDR1 SEHNR and CDR2 FQNEAQ (reference sequence). After removal of 5 bases from V and 7 bases from J, the junction contained 15 bases not matched to a gene. CDR3 in amino acids: CASSPSGIISRGEQYF. The DNA of the CDR3 is TGTGCCAGCAGCCCTAGCGGGATTATATCACGCGGGGAGCAGTACTTC.

This clone has only a few counts. This rearrangement joins TRBV6-6 to TRBJ1-5; D is unresolved. This CDR3 has 13 residues. The germline V gene has CDR1 MNHNY and CDR2 SVGAGI (reference sequence). V was trimmed by 4 bases and J by 7 bases, leaving 11 bases between them. CDR3 DNA: TGTGCCAGCAGTTTGCGCGATAACCAGCCCCAGCATTTT. Translating it yields CASSLRDNQPQHF.

The J gene is TRBJ2-1, the V gene TRBV27; D may be TRBD1 (6 bases). The CDR3 runs 14 residues. Trimming removed 3 bases at V and 8 bases at J, with 14 bases between. Germline V gene lookup returns CDR1 MNHEY and CDR2 SMNVEV (reference sequence). CDR3 amino acids: CASSLERGKDEQFF. CDR3 bases: TGTGCCAGCAGTTTGGAAAGGGGGAAGGATGAGCAGTTCTTC.

This clone showed up just a few times. This chain connects TRBV4-2 to TRBJ2-3, with TRBD2 matching over 8 bases. This CDR3 contains 17 residues. V lost 0 bases and J lost 6; bases outside the gene matches: 11. The germline gives CDR1 LGHNA, CDR2 YNFKEQ. In DNA form, the CDR3 reads TGTGCCAGCAGCCAAGAGGTCCTAGGTGGCGGGAGGGATACGCAGTATTTT. Translated: CASSQEVLGGGRDTQYF.

This chain links TRBV4-3 with TRBJ2-2; 7 nucleotides line up with TRBD2. CDR3 length equals 14 residues. Germline-derived CDR1 and CDR2 are LGHNA and YSLEER. The V and J ends lost 5 bases and 6 bases, in that order; junction bases with no gene match: 6. CDR3 in DNA: TGCGCCAGCAGCGTTGCGGGAGCTTCCGGGGAGCTGTTTTTT. Its translation: CASSVAGASGELFF.

V is TRBV6-5 and J is TRBJ2-7; 7 nucleotides agree with TRBD1. J gave up 4 bases and V 5 bases, and 8 bases lay outside the gene matches. CDR1 is MNHEY, CDR2 SVGAGI, per germline. This CDR3 is 14 amino acids long. CDR3 loop: CASSEGGGRYEQYF. For the CDR3, the DNA is TGTGCCAGCAGTGAAGGGGGCGGACGATACGAGCAGTACTTC.

The genes are TRBV5-1 and TRBJ2-4; D gene uncertain. V was clipped by 0 bases and J by 0 bases, with 4 bases between them. Per germline, CDR1 SGHRS and CDR2 YFSETQ. There are 14 residues in the CDR3. CDR3 in amino acids: CASSLEIAKNIQYF. Here the CDR3 DNA reads TGCGCCAGCAGCTTGGAAATAGCCAAAAACATTCAGTACTTC.

This clone was recorded only once. The chain couples TRBV7-9 to TRBJ2-2; tentative D call: TRBD2 (6 bases). Germline lookup yields CDR1 SEHNR and CDR2 FQNEAQ (reference sequence). CDR3 length: 17 residues. Trimming pared 7 bases from V and 5 bases from J, leaving 23 bases between. In DNA, the CDR3 is TGTGCCAGCATCGTAGCTTTATCTCATGGAGGGACCGGGGAGCTGTTTTTT. Protein: CASIVALSHGGTGELFF.

This clone was detected only a few times. The V call is TRBV5-1, the J call TRBJ1-2; no clear D. Trimming stripped 4 bases from V and 4 bases from J, with 8 bases between. This CDR3 has 12 amino acids. Germline V CDR1 and CDR2: SGHRS, YFSETQ. The CDR3 DNA reads TGCGCCAGCAGCCGAGTGGGCTATGGCTACACCTTC. The encoded protein is CASSRVGYGYTF.

This clone came up a few times. The chain has TRBV4-3 and TRBJ2-7, with a weak D call TRBD1 (5 bases). The germline V gene encodes CDR1 LGHNA and CDR2 YSLEER. The germline V and J ends were trimmed by 2 bases and 2 bases, with 13 bases remaining between them. The CDR3 runs to 15 residues. The CDR3 spells CASSQQRQPPYEQYF. The CDR3 nucleotides are TGCGCCAGCAGCCAACAACGACAGCCCCCCTACGAGCAGTACTTC.